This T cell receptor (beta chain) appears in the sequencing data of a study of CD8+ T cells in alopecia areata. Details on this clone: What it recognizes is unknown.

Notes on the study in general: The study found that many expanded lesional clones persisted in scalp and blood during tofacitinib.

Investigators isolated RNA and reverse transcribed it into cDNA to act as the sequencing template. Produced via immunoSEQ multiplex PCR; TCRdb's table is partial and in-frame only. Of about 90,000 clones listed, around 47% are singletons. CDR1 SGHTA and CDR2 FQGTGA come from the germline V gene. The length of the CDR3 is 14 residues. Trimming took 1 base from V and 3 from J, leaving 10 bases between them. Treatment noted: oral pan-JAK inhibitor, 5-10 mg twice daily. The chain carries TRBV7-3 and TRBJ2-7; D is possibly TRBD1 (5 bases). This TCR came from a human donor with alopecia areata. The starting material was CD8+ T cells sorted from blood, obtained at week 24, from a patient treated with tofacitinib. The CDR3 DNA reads TGTGCCAGCAGCTTAAGACAGCAAGACTACGAGCAGTACTTC. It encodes CASSLRQQDYEQYF.